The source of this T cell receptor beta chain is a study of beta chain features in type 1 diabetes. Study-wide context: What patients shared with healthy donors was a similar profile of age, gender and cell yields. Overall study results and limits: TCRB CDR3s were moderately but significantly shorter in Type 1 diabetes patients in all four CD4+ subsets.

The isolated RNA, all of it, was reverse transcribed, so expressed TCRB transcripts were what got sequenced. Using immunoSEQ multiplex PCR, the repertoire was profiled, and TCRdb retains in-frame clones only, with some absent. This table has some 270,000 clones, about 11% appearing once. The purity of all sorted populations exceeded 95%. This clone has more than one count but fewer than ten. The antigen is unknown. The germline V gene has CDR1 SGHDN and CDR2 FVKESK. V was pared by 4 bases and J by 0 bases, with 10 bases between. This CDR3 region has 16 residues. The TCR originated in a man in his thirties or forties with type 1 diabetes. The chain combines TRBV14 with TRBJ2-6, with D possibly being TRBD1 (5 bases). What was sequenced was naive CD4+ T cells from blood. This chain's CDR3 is CASSLRQGSGANVLTF. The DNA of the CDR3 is TGTGCCAGCAGCCTCCGGCAGGGCTCTGGGGCCAACGTCCTGACTTTC.